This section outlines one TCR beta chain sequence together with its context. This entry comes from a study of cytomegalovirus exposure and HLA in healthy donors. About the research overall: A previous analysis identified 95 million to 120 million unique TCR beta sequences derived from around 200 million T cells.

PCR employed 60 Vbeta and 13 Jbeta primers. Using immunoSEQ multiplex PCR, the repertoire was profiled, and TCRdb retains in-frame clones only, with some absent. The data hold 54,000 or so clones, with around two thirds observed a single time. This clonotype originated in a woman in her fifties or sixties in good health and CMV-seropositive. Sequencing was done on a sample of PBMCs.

The CDR3 region has the DNA TGCGCCAGCAGCTTCGGCGGTAGGAACGAAAAACTGTTTTTT. Residues: CASSFGGRNEKLFF. The rearrangement links TRBV5-1 to TRBJ1-4; no definite D call. The V gene's germline CDR1 is SGHRS and CDR2 YFSETQ. V lost 2 bases, J lost 8 bases, and 13 bases lay in between. The CDR3 is 14 amino acids.